The 2 T cell receptor beta chains below come from one sample, sequenced in a study of blood T cell repertoires in COVID-19. TCRdb's copy holds only in-frame clones and misses some; the assay was immunoSEQ multiplex PCR. The table lists some 190,000 clones, 70% to 90% of them singletons. The sample was PBMCs or T cells enriched from blood (not recorded which). These receptors were collected from a man aged 30-40 years with acute COVID-19.

This clone was detected only once. V is TRBV12-3 or TRBV12-4 and J is TRBJ2-7, with D possibly being TRBD1 (6 bases). The V end lost 8 bases, the J end lost 1 base, and 12 bases lay between the germline ends. The CDR3 runs 13 residues. Written as DNA, the CDR3 is TGTGCCAGCGCCGAGGGGGTTTCCTACGAGCAGTACTTC. This sequence encodes CASAEGVSYEQYF.

The table lists this clone with a few counts. The chain combines TRBV6-5 with TRBJ1-6, with D perhaps matching TRBD1 (6 bases). The germline CDR1 and CDR2 sequences are MNHEY and SVGAGI. The germline V and J ends were trimmed by 9 bases and 7 bases, with 13 bases remaining between them. The length of the CDR3 is 13 residues. CDR3: CASEGGRNSPLHF. The CDR3 DNA reads TGTGCCAGTGAAGGGGGAAGGAATTCACCCCTCCACTTT.